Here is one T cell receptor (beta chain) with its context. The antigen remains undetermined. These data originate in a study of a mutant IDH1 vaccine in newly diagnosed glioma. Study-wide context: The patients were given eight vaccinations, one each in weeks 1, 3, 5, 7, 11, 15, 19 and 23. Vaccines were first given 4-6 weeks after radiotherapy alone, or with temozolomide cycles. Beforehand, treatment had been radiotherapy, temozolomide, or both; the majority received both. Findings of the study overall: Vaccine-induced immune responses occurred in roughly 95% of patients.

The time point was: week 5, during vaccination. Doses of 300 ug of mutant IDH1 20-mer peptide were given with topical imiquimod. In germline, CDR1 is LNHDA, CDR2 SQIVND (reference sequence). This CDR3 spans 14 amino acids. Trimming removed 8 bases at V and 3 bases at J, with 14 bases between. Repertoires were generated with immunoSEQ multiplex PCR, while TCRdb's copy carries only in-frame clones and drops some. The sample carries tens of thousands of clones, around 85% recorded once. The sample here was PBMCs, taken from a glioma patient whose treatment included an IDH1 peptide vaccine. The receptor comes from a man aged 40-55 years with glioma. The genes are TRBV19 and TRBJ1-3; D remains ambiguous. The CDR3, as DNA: TGTGCCAGTGATCGGGCGTACGTTGGAAACACCATATATTTT. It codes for CASDRAYVGNTIYF. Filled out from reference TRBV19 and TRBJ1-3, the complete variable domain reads DGGITQSPKYLFRKEGQNVTLSCEQNLNHDAMYWYRQDPGQGLRLIYYSQIVNDFQKGDIAEGYSVSREKKESFPLTVTSAQKNPTAFYLCASDRAYVGNTIYFGEGSWLTVV.